Listed below are T cell receptor beta chains from one sample, sequenced in a study of control samples from healthy donors and cancer patients. Clones were read by immunoSEQ multiplex PCR, and TCRdb kept only the in-frame ones, dropping some. The sample records roughly 76,000 clones, 90% to 95% being singletons. The specimen was blood. The source of these receptors is a woman between 35 and 50 years old in good health. CDR3s include the opening cysteine and the closing phenylalanine or tryptophan.

V: TRBV4-2; CDR3: CASSLNEKLFF
V: TRBV3-1/TRBV3-2; CDR3: CASSQEGLYNEQFF
V: TRBV27; CDR3: CASSGTLGGYTF
V: TRBV10-2; CDR3: CASAAARRNTEAFF
V: TRBV29-1; CDR3: CSVETGTGDHEQYF
V: TRBV9; CDR3: CASSVGQSSYNSPLHF
V: TRBV7-9; CDR3: CASSYLQGSTYEQYF
V: TRBV28; CDR3: CASSLGEGPYGYTF
V: TRBV2; CDR3: CASSRGDYEQYF
V: TRBV29-1; CDR3: CSVDVGGGQPQHF
V: TRBV28; CDR3: CASSLPGQGKGYTF
V: TRBV6-5; CDR3: CASSYSGHSNYGYTF
V: TRBV7-2; CDR3: CASSLVGQGARNQPQHF
V: TRBV4-2; CDR3: CASSSDRQATGELFF
V: TRBV15; CDR3: CATSRDGPLLNSPLHF
V: TRBV24-1; CDR3: CATRQGAGTEAFF
V: TRBV19; CDR3: CASSMDSGTPFDEQFF
V: TRBV19; CDR3: CASSPKTDAKGIQYF
V: TRBV2; CDR3: CASSLDTGGTGELFF
V: TRBV3-1/TRBV3-2; CDR3: CASSQDTDGKGYTF
V: TRBV12-5; CDR3: CASGFTSGSSTDTQYF
V: TRBV27; CDR3: CASSFQGGPYEQYF
V: TRBV4-2; CDR3: CASSQESSGRYEQFF
V: TRBV2; CDR3: CASRAGRALRNEQFF
V: TRBV19; CDR3: CASSLRRQDGNTIYF
V: TRBV28; CDR3: CASSFGGLEEKLFF
V: TRBV7-3; CDR3: CASSLPYGGGGTDTQYF
V: TRBV5-8; CDR3: CASSLSAGSYNEQFF
V: TRBV28; CDR3: CASRVTRTGNYGYTF
V: TRBV2; CDR3: CASSASLGTEAFF
V: TRBV5-4; CDR3: CASSLGGGSTDTQYF
V: TRBV4-3; CDR3: CASSQDPWRTAPYNSPLHF
V: TRBV6-6; CDR3: CASSRVSSGQGPEKLFF
V: TRBV7-2; CDR3: CASSARQGKSETQYF
V: TRBV2; CDR3: CASRGGVEEKLFF
V: TRBV4-2; CDR3: CASSPRDFSNEQFF
V: TRBV19; CDR3: CASSTEGMMNTEAFF
V: TRBV19; CDR3: CASRRLAGGFPSGANVLTF
V: TRBV5-4; CDR3: CASSLLGSEKLFF
V: TRBV7-3; CDR3: CASSLGNEQFF
V: TRBV4-1; CDR3: CASSQDRGGSYEQYF
V: TRBV30; CDR3: CAWSDARSGIHNGYTF
V: TRBV30; CDR3: CAWDSTHPTSGYEQYF
V: TRBV2; CDR3: CASRRGISGNTIYF
V: TRBV4-2; CDR3: CASSRNTQSSYNEQFF
V: TRBV5-1; CDR3: CASSLRVQETQYF
V: TRBV5-1; CDR3: CASSTSGGRGYTF
V: TRBV28; CDR3: CASSCSGRREQWCNSPLHF
V: TRBV5-1; CDR3: CASSFGQGGGYTF
V: TRBV27; CDR3: CASSLGYEQYF